The 6 T cell receptor beta chains reported below all come from one sample, sequenced in a study of blood T cells in healthy people across ages. Together with a sample-barcoded 5' primer, a J-beta primer mix was included in a second PCR lasting about 6 to 11 cycles. TCRdb fed the 5' RACE reads into MiXCR, producing one record per CDR3 protein. The sample yields over 450,000 distinct CDR3 sequences, around 24% seen once. The sample was also reused in another study, on T cells of mothers and their children.

Sequenced material: blood. Receptor source: a boy aged 10-17 years in good health.

This clonotype was seen only a few times. The chain uses TRBV6-5 and TRBJ2-1; the D gene is possibly TRBD1 (6 bases). With 2 bases removed from V and 0 bases from J, the gap between germline ends came to 8 bases. The CDR3 is made up of 15 amino acids. The germline V gene has CDR1 MNHEY and CDR2 SVGAGI. Here the CDR3 reads CASSYRQDSYNEQFF. The DNA of the CDR3 is TGTGCCAGCAGTTACCGACAGGACTCCTACAATGAGCAGTTCTTC.

The chain combines TRBV20-1 with TRBJ1-1; D not resolved. This CDR3 spans 11 amino acids. CDR1 is DFQATT, CDR2 SNEGSKA, per germline (reference sequence). CDR3 in DNA: TGCAGCACGCCCGTTGGCTCTGAAGCTTTCTTT. It specifies CSTPVGSEAFF.

There are a few counts of this clonotype. The CDR3 DNA reads as TGCAGTGCTAGACTTCCGACTAGCGGACTCCAAGAGACCCAGTACTTC. As protein: CSARLPTSGLQETQYF. The chain carries TRBV20-1 and TRBJ2-5, with 9 bases aligning to TRBD2. This CDR3 spans 16 amino acids. The V and J ends lost 2 bases and 1 base, in that order; junction bases with no gene match: 8. The V gene's germline CDR1 is DFQATT and CDR2 SNEGSKA (reference sequence).

The V gene is TRBV28, the J gene TRBJ1-4; unclear D gene. V shed 7 bases and J shed 14 bases, with 14 bases lying between them. CDR1 and CDR2 (germline): MDHEN, SYDVKM. This CDR3 comprises 11 residues. The CDR3 nucleotides read TGTGCCAGCACCAGTGACCTTGGGCTGTTTTTT. Encoded protein: CASTSDLGLFF.

This clonotype showed up just a few times. The chain recombines TRBV7-8 with TRBJ1-1; D perhaps matches TRBD1 (5 bases). Germline V gives CDR1 SGHVS, CDR2 FQNEAQ. Trimming removed 1 base at V and 1 base at J, with 13 bases between. The CDR3 is 16 residues long. CDR3 nucleotide sequence: TGTGCCAGCAGCTTAGTGTACCGTGGGGGGAACACTGAAGCTTTCTTT. This gives the protein CASSLVYRGGNTEAFF.

This clonotype was seen a handful of times. The genes are TRBV28 and TRBJ2-7, with TRBD2 as a possible D gene (6 bases). This CDR3 region has 15 residues. V was pared by 10 bases and J by 6 bases, with 25 bases between. Germline V gives CDR1 MDHEN, CDR2 SYDVKM. The CDR3 nucleotides are TGTGCCACTCCGATTTGGAGGGATTTGACGAGCGAGCAGTACTTC. Encoded protein: CATPIWRDLTSEQYF.